This TCR beta chain was recovered during a study of CD8+ T cells in alopecia areata (dated by TCRdb to 2017 to 2018). Broadly, across the study: Skin from C3H/HeJ donors aged about 6-12 months with spontaneous alopecia was grafted onto female C3H/HeJ recipients aged 7-10 weeks. In both human patients and the C3H/HeJ mouse model, the study applied high-throughput TCRbeta sequencing to look at T cell clonal expansion in alopecia areata. On the human side, TCRbeta sequencing was run on scalp tissue and on sorted CD4+ and CD8+ peripheral blood T cells from healthy controls and from alopecia areata patients with either patchy or totalis/universalis disease. Clonality in the scalp was compared among normal scalp (n=4), patchy alopecia areata scalp (n=8), and alopecia totalis/universalis scalp (n=8). The RNA source kit depended on sample type: the PAXgene miRNA kit for fixed scalp, the miRNeasy kit for PBMCs, and the RNeasy kit for mouse skin. immunoSEQ multiplex PCR using 35 Vbeta forward primers and 13 Jbeta reverse primers was used to amplify TCRbeta CDR3 regions. The paper's findings and limits, for the study overall: Unlike mouse skin, where gammadelta T cells dominate, normal human skin contains resident alphabeta T cells that get sequenced too, which complicates analysis of the scalp TCR repertoire. TCR sequences shared between patients were less clear than in mice, possibly partly because of HLA diversity in the patient population. Compared with normal scalp, lesional scalp, particularly in alopecia totalis/universalis, had higher clonality and more expanded CD8+ clones, which suggests antigenic drive.

Receptor libraries were prepared by the immunoSEQ multiplex PCR assay. To provide template for TCR sequencing, every sample had RNA extracted and reverse transcribed into cDNA. First-strand cDNA was synthesized with SuperScript III using a 2:1 mix of oligo-dT and random hexamers. A synthetic immune receptor repertoire was used to gauge amplification bias, and whatever bias remained was removed computationally. Sequencing of the libraries was done on Illumina HiSeq with 60 bp reads that cover the CDR3, reading from J toward V. The study's processing was this. After raw reads were preprocessed to remove errors, the CDR3 was defined following IMGT conventions as running from the conserved cysteine to phenylalanine. Clonality was computed by normalizing Shannon entropy by log2 of the number of productive unique TCRs and subtracting the result from 1. Whether scalp clones were CD4 or CD8 was inferred by matching scalp TCRbeta sequences against CD4 and CD8 repertoires sorted from blood. What TCRdb holds here is the immuneACCESS table cut down to in-frame rearrangements. Part of the clones is not present; checked against another copy, under half of the missing clones reflect an unresolved V gene, and the others are unexplained. That table supplies the V and J calls and clone size; D and trimming were determined from the DNA. The data for this sample show roughly 260,000 clones, each detected more than once. The ten biggest clones cover roughly 1.2% of the sample.

Cells from mouse cutaneous lymph nodes were pooled, stained for CD4, CD8alpha, NKG2D, NKG2ACE and other markers, and then sorted on a BD Influx. There are 13 amino acids in the CDR3, from cysteine to phenylalanine inclusive. The 27 bases shown cover part of the CDR3, and their frame starts at base 1. From the germline V gene (reference sequence), CDR1 is FNHDT and CDR2 is SITEND. On this clone: Its antigen has not been determined. For this mouse receptor, gene names and germline sequences are murine. The CDR3 end falls 4 residues outside the read, so it is completed with the germline J gene.

This chain is built from TRBV19 and TRBJ2-7; the D gene is perhaps TRBD1, on 5 matching bases. This clonotype originated in a C3H/HeJ mouse with alopecia areata. Mice of this strain carry the MHC haplotype H2-k. The sample was CD4+ T cells sorted from a lymph node. Here the CDR3 is given as CASSIGRADEQYF. CDR3 DNA (partial): TGTGCCAGCAGTATTGGCAGGGCAGAT.